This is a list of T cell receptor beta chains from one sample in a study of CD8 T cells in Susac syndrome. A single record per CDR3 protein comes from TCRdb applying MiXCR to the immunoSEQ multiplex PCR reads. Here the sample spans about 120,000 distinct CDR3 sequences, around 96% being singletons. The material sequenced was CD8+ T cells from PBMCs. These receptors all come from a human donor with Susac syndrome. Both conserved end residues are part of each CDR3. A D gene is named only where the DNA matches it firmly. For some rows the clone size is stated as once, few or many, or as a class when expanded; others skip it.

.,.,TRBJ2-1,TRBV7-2,CASSPQRGNNEQFF,TGTGCCAGCAGCCCCCAACGGGGAAACAATGAGCAGTTCTTC
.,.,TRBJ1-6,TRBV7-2,CASSLDVLSGYDSPLHF,TGTGCCAGCAGCTTAGATGTGTTATCTGGATATGATTCACCCCTCCACTTT
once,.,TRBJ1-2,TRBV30,CAWADFTGTNGYTF,TGTGCCTGGGCCGACTTTACAGGGACGAATGGCTACACCTTC
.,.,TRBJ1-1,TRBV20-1,CSARDLTATEAFF,TGCAGTGCTAGAGATTTGACAGCCACTGAAGCTTTCTTT
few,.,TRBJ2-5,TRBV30,CAWSTGLQETQYF,TGTGCCTGGAGTACCGGACTTCAAGAGACCCAGTACTTC
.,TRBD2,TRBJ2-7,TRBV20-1,CSAWGLAGSAEQYF,TGCAGTGCCTGGGGACTAGCGGGAAGTGCCGAGCAGTACTTC
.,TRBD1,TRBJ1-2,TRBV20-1,CSAKPGQGNWYGYTF,TGCAGTGCTAAACCGGGACAGGGGAATTGGTATGGCTACACCTTC
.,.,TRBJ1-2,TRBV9,CASSVLSEGTYGYTF,TGTGCCAGCAGCGTCTTATCGGAGGGGACCTATGGCTACACCTTC
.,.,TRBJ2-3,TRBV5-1,CASSSGGWPDTQYF,TGCGCCAGCAGTTCCGGAGGATGGCCCGATACGCAGTATTTT
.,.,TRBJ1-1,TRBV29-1,CSVAGFERVPNTEAFF,TGCAGCGTTGCCGGCTTCGAACGGGTGCCGAACACTGAAGCTTTCTTT
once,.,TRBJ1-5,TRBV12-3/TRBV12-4,CASTIETESNQPQHF,TGTGCCAGCACAATCGAGACAGAGAGCAATCAGCCCCAGCATTTT
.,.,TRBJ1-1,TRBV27,CASSFQGPQGQAFF,TGTGCCAGCAGTTTCCAAGGGCCCCAAGGGCAAGCTTTCTTT
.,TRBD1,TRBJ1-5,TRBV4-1,CASSQTGGTNQPQHF,TGCGCCAGCAGCCAAACAGGGGGGACCAATCAGCCCCAGCATTTT
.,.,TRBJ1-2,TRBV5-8,CASSSGDPYGYTF,TGTGCCAGCAGCTCGGGCGATCCCTATGGCTACACCTTC
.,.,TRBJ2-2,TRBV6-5,CASSGQPNTGELFF,TGTGCCAGCTCGGGGCAACCGAACACCGGGGAGCTGTTTTTT
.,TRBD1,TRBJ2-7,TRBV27,CASSPRTGLGYEQYF,TGTGCCAGCAGTCCTCGGACAGGGCTGGGGTACGAGCAGTACTTC
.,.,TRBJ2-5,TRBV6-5,CATSGTKETQYF,TGTGCCACCTCCGGGACGAAGGAGACCCAGTACTTC